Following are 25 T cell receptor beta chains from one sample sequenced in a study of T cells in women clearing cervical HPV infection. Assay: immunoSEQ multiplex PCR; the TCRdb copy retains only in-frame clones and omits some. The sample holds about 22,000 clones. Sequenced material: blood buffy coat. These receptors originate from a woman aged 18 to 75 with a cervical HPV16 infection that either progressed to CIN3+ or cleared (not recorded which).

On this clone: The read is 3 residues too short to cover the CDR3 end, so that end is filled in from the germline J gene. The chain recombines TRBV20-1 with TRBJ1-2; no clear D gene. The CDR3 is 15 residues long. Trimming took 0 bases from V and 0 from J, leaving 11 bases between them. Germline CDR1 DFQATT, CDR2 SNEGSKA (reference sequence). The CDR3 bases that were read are TGCAGTGCTAGAGATCGCGGCTTAGCTAACTATGGC. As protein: CSARDRGLANYG. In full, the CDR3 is CSARDRGLANYGYTF.

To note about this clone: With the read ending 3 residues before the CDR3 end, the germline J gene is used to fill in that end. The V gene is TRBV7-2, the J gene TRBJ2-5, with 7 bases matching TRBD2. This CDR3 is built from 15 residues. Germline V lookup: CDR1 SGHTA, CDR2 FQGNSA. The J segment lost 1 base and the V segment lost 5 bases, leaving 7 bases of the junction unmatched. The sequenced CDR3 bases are TGTGCCAGCAGCCCTCTTGGGGGGGGCCAAGAGACC. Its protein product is CASSPLGGGQET. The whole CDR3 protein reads CASSPLGGGQETQYF.

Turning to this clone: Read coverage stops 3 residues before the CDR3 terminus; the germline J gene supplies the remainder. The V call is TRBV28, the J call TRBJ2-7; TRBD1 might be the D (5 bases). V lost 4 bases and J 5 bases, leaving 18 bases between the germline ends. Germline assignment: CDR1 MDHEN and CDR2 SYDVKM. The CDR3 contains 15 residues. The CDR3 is CASSSPTLDTNEQYF. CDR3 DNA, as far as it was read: TGTGCCAGCAGTTCCCCCACCCTGGACACCAACGAG.

The DNA read from the CDR3 is TGTGCCAGCAGACCTACTAGCGCGTACAATGAG. This encodes CASRPTSAYNE. The full-length CDR3 reads as CASRPTSAYNEQFF. V and J are TRBV6-2 or TRBV6-3 and TRBJ2-1; 7 bases are shared with TRBD2. The read ends 3 residues shy of where the CDR3 ends; the end is completed using the germline J gene. Germline V gene sequence: CDR1 MNHEY, CDR2 SVGEGT. The CDR3 contains 14 residues. J was trimmed by 4 bases and V by 6 bases; bases with no gene match: 6.

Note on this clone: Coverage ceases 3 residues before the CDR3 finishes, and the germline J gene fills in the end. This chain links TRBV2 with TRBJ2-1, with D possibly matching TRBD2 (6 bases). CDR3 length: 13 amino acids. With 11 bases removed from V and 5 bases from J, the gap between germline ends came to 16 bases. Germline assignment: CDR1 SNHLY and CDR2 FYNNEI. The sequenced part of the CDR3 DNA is TGTGCCGGAGGACTAACCCCTAACAATGAG. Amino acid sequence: CAGGLTPNNE. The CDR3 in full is CAGGLTPNNEQFF. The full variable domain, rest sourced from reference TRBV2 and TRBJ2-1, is EPEVTQTPSHQVTQMGQEVILRCVPISNHLYFYWYRQILGQKVEFLVSFYNNEISEKSEIFDDQFSVERPDGSNFTLKIRSTKLEDSAMYFCAGGLTPNNEQFFGPGTRLTVL.

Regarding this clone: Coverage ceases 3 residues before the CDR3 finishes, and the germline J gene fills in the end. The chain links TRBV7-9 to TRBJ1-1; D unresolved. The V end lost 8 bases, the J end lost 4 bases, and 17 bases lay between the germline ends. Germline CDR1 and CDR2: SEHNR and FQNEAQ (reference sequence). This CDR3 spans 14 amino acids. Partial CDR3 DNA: TGTGCCAGCGGCCGAACGGGGAGCGGCACTGAA. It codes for CASGRTGSGTE. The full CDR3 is CASGRTGSGTEAFF.

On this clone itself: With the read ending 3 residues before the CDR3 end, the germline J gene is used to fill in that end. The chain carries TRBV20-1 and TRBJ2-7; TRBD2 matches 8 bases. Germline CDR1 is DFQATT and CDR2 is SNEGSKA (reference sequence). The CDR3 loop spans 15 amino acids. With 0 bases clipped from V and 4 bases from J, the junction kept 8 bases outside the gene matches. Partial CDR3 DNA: TGCAGTGCTAGAGATCTGCGGACTAGCTCTTACGAG. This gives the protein CSARDLRTSSYE. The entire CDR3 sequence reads CSARDLRTSSYEQYF.

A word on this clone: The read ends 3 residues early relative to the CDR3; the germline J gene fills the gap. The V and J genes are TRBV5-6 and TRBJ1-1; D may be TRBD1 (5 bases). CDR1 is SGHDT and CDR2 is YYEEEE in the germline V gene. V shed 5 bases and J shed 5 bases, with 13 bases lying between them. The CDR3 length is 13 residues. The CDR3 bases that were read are TGTGCCAGCAGGCTGTCAGGGACTACTGAA. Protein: CASRLSGTTE. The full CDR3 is CASRLSGTTEAFF.

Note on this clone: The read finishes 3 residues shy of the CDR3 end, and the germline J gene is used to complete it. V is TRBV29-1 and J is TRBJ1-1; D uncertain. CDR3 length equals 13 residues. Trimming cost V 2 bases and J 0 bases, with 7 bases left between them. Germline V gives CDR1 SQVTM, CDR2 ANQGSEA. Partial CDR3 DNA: TGCAGCGTTGAAAGGGCGTTGAACACTGAA. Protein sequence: CSVERALNTE. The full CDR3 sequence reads CSVERALNTEAFF.

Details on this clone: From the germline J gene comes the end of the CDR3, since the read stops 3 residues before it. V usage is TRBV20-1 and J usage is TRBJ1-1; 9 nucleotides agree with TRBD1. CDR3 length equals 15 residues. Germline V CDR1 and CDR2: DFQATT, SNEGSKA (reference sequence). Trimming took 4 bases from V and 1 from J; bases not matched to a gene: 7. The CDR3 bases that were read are TGCAGTGCTATGGAGGACAGGGGATGGAACACTGAA. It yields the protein CSAMEDRGWNTE. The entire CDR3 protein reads CSAMEDRGWNTEAFF.

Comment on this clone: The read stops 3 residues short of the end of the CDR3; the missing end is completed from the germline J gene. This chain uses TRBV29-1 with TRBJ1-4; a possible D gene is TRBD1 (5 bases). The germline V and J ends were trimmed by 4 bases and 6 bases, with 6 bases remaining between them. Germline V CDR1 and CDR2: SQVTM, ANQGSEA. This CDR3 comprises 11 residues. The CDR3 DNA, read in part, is TGCAGCGTTGGGGGGGATGAAAAA. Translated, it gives CSVGGDEK. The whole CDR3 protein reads CSVGGDEKLFF.

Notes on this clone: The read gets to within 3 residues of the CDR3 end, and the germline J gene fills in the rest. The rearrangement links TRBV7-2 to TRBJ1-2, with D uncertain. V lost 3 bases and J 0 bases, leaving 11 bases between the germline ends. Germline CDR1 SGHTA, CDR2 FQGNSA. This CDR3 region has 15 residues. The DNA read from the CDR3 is TGTGCCAGCAGCTTTTTATCAGGCTCTAACTATGGC. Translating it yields CASSFLSGSNYG. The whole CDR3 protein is CASSFLSGSNYGYTF. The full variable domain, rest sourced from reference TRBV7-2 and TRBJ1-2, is GAGVSQSPSNKVTEKGKDVELRCDPISGHTALYWYRQSLGQGLEFLIYFQGNSAPDKSGLPSDRFSAERTGGSVSTLTIQRTQQEDSAVYLCASSFLSGSNYGYTFGSGTRLTVV.

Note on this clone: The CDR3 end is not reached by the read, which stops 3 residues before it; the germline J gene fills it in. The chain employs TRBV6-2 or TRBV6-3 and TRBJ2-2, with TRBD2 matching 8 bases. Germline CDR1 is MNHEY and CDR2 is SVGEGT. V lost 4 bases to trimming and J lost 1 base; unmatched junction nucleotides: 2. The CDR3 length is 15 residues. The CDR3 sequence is CASSFSGGNTGELFF. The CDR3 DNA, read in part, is TGTGCCAGCAGTTTCAGCGGGGGGAACACCGGGGAG.

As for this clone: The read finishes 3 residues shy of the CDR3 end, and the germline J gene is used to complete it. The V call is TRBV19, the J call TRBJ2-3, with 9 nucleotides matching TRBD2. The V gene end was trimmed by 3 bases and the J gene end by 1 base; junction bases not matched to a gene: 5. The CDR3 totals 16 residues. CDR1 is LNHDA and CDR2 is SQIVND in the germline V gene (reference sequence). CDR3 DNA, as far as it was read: TGTGCCAGTAGTATTGTAGCGGGAGAGGGCACAGATACG. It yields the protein CASSIVAGEGTDT. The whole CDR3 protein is CASSIVAGEGTDTQYF. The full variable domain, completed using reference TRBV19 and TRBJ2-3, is DGGITQSPKYLFRKEGQNVTLSCEQNLNHDAMYWYRQDPGQGLRLIYYSQIVNDFQKGDIAEGYSVSREKKESFPLTVTSAQKNPTAFYLCASSIVAGEGTDTQYFGPGTRLTVL.

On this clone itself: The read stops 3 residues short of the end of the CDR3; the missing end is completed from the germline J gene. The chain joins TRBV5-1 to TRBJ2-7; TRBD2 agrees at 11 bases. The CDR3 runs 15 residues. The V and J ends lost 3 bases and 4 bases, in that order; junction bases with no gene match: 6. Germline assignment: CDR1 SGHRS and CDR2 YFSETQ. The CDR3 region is CASSYIAGGAYEQYF. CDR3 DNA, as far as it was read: TGCGCCAGCAGCTATATAGCGGGAGGGGCTTACGAG.

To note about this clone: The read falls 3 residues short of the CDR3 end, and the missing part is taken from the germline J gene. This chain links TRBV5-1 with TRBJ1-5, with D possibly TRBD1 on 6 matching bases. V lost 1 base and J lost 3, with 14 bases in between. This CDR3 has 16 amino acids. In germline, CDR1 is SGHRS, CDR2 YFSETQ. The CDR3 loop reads CASSLNREGPNQPQHF. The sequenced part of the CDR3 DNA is TGCGCCAGCAGCTTGAACAGGGAGGGCCCCAATCAGCCC.

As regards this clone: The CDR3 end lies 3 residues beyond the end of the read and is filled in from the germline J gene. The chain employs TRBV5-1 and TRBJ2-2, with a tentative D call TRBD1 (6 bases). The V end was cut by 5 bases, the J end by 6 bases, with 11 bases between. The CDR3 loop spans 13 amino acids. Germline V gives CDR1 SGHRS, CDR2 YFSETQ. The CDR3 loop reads CASRPRGAGELFF. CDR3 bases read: TGCGCCAGCAGGCCCAGGGGTGCCGGGGAG.

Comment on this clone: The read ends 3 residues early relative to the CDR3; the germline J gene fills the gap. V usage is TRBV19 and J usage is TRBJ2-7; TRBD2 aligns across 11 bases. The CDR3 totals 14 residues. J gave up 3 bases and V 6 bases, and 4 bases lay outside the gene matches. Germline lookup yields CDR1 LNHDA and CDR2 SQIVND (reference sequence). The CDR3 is CASSTSGSHYEQYF. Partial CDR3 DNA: TGTGCCAGTAGCACTAGCGGGAGTCACTACGAG.

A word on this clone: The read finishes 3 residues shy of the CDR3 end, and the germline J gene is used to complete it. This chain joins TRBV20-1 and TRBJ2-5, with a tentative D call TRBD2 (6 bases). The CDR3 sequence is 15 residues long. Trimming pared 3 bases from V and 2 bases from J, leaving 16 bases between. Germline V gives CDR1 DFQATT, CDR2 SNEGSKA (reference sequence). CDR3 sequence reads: CSASGGERAQETQYF. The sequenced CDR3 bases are TGCAGTGCTAGCGGCGGCGAGCGGGCTCAAGAGACC.

The covered CDR3 bases are TGTGCCAGCAGTTTTCAGACTAGCGGCAACAATGAG. Amino acid sequence: CASSFQTSGNNE. The CDR3 in its entirety is CASSFQTSGNNEQFF. The chain has TRBV28 and TRBJ2-1; TRBD2 matches at 9 bases. The DNA ends 3 residues before the CDR3 does, and the rest of the CDR3 is filled in from the germline J gene. CDR1 is MDHEN, CDR2 SYDVKM, per germline. The trim removed 3 bases at V and 5 bases at J, leaving 5 bases unmatched. The CDR3 is 15 residues long.

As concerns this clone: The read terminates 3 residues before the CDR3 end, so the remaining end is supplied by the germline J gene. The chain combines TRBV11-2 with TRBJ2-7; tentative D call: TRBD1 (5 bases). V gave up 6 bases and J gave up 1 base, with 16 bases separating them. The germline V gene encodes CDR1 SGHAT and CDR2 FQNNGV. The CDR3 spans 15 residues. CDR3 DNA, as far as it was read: TGTGCCAGCAGTCCTCCCAGAAGGGGTTCCTACGAG. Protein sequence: CASSPPRRGSYE. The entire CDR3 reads CASSPPRRGSYEQYF.

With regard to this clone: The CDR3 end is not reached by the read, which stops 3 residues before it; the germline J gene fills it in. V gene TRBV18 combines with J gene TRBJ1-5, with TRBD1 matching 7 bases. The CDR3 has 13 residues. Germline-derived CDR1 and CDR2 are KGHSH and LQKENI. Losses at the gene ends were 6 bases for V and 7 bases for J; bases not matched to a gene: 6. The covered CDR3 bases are TGTGCCAGCTCCCCAGGGGGACAACAGCCC. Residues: CASSPGGQQP. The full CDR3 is CASSPGGQQPQHF. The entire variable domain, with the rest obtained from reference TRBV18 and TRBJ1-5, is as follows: NAGVMQNPRHLVRRRGQEARLRCSPMKGHSHVYWYRQLPEEGLKFMVYLQKENIIDESGMPKERFSAEFPKEGPSILRIQQVVRGDSAAYFCASSPGGQQPQHFGDGTRLSIL.

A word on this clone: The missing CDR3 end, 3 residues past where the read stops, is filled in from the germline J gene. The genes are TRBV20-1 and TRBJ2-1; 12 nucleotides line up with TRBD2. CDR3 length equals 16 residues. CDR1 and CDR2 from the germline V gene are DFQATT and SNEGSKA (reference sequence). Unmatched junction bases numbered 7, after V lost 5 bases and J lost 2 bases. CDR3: CSAQTSGRPPYNEQFF. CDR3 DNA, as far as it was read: TGCAGTGCTCAGACTAGCGGGAGACCCCCCTACAATGAG.

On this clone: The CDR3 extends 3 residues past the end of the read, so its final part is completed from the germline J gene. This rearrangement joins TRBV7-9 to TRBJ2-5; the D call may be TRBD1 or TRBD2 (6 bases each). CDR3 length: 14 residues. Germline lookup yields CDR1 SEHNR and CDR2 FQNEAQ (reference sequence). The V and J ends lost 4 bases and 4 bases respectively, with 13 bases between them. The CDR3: CASSSLRGGETQYF. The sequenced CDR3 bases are TGTGCCAGCAGCTCACTCAGGGGAGGAGAGACC.

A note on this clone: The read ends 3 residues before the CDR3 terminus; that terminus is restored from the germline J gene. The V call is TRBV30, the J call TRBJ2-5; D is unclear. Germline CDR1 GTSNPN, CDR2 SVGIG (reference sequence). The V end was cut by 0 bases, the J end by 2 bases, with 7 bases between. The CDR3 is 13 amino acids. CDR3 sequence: CAWSVGTQETQYF. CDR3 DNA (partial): TGTGCCTGGAGTGTAGGCACACAAGAGACC.